A single sample is the source of the 3 T cell receptor beta chains below, sequenced in a study of tumor-infiltrating lymphocytes in primary liver carcinoma. From approximately 490 ng total RNA, TCR beta cDNA was generated with a primer in the constant region. Libraries covering TCR beta were generated through three nested multiplex PCR rounds (using a slightly modified ARM-PCR). TRBV1-TRBV30 forward primers and a C-beta reverse primer were used in the first two PCR rounds, which each ran for approximately 11 cycles. TCRdb analysed the multiplex PCR reads with MiXCR anew, one entry per CDR3 protein. The sample contains around 35,000 distinct CDR3 sequences, 75% of which appear only once. Bulk tissue was left unsorted, and RNA and DNA were co-extracted from around 18-30 mg of it. The sequencing input was tumor-adjacent normal liver tissue. The receptors shown here come from a man aged 35-49 years with primary liver carcinoma and hepatitis B virus infection.

Of note for this clonotype: A junction end diverges from the germline sequence, so it may reflect a read error. The chain links TRBV30 to TRBJ2-1; 7 bases are a match to TRBD2. CDR1 is GTSNPN and CDR2 is SVGIG in the germline V gene (reference sequence). The CDR3 runs to 13 residues. The CDR3, as DNA: TGTGCCTGGGATCCCAGCGGGAACAATGAGCAGTCCTTC. It yields the protein CAWDPSGNNEQSF. Supplemented by reference TRBV30 and TRBJ2-1, the full variable domain reads SQTIHQWPATLVQPVGSPLSLECTVEGTSNPNLYWYRQAAGRGLQLLFYSVGIGQISSEVPQNLSASRPQDRQFILSSKKLLLSDSGFYLCAWDPSGNNEQSFGPGTRLTVL.

The chain uses TRBV10-1 and TRBJ2-7, with 9 nucleotides matching TRBD2. The CDR3 is made up of 14 amino acids. With 4 bases clipped from V and 4 bases from J, the junction kept 5 bases outside the gene matches. The germline gives CDR1 WNHNN, CDR2 SYGVQD (reference sequence). Here the CDR3 reads CASSVETSGYEQYF. The CDR3 DNA reads as TGCGCCAGCAGTGTGGAGACTAGCGGATACGAGCAGTACTTC.

The J gene is TRBJ1-5, the V gene TRBV9, with TRBD1 matching 7 bases. The V gene's germline CDR1 is SGDLS and CDR2 YYNGEE. This CDR3 is built from 14 residues. V lost 4 bases, J lost 5 bases, and 6 bases stayed unmatched. CDR3 loop: CASSRGQGDQPQHF. Here the CDR3 DNA reads TGTGCCAGCAGCAGGGGGCAGGGTGATCAGCCCCAGCATTTT.